Sequencing of this T cell receptor (beta chain) was carried out in a study of CD8+ T cells in alopecia areata (dated by TCRdb to about 2018). Some background on the complete study: The treated patients took part in an open-label pilot trial in which moderate-to-severe alopecia areata was treated with oral tofacitinib at 5 to 10 mg twice daily. The SALT score, which quantifies the percentage of affected scalp surface area, was used to measure disease severity in treated patients. Scalp clonality was compared across normal scalp (n=4), patchy alopecia areata scalp (n=8), and alopecia totalis/universalis scalp (n=8). On the human side, TCRbeta sequencing was run on scalp tissue and on sorted CD4+ and CD8+ peripheral blood T cells from healthy controls and from alopecia areata patients with either patchy or totalis/universalis disease. Tofacitinib was given for 6 to 18 months, followed by 6 months of follow-up off drug to assess delayed response and recurrence. The RNA source kit depended on sample type: the PAXgene miRNA kit for fixed scalp, the miRNeasy kit for PBMCs, and the RNeasy kit for mouse skin. Biopsies were taken from tofacitinib-treated patients at baseline and at 4 and 24 weeks of treatment, and a later scalp biopsy was taken in several of the tofacitinib-treated patients. The study used high-throughput TCRbeta sequencing to examine T cell clonal expansion in alopecia areata, in both the C3H/HeJ mouse model and human patients. TCRbeta CDR3 regions were amplified by immunoSEQ multiplex PCR using 35 Vbeta forward and 13 Jbeta reverse primers. Paper-wide results and their limitations: During tofacitinib treatment, many expanded lesional clones remained in scalp and blood, and this persistence may partly explain relapse after treatment is stopped. Because the treated cohort was small and included a single nonresponder, larger studies are needed to assess links between baseline CD8+ expansion and response. TCR sequences shared between patients were less clear than in mice, possibly partly because of HLA diversity in the patient population. Compared with normal scalp, lesional scalp, particularly in alopecia totalis/universalis, had higher clonality and more expanded CD8+ clones, which suggests antigenic drive. Resident alphabeta T cells in normal human skin are also sequenced, complicating scalp TCR repertoire analysis, unlike mouse skin dominated by gammadelta T cells. With tofacitinib, both scalp clonality and the number of expanded CD8+ clones among the top 100 scalp clones went down significantly.

The sample holds a few counts of this clone. Its antigen is unknown. Qualities for individual bases were not recorded, and no much larger clone is one base off. Libraries were prepared through the immunoSEQ multiplex PCR assay. RNA was extracted from all samples and reverse transcribed into cDNA as template for TCR sequencing. First-strand cDNA was synthesized using SuperScript III with a 2:1 mix of oligo-dT and random hexamers. A synthetic immune receptor repertoire was used to measure amplification bias, and any remaining bias was corrected computationally. The published analysis was carried out like this. Raw reads were preprocessed for error removal, and CDR3 was defined according to IMGT conventions as running from the conserved cysteine to phenylalanine. Clonality was computed as 1 minus the Shannon entropy, with the entropy normalized by log2 of the number of productive unique TCRs. Whether scalp clones were CD4 or CD8 was inferred by matching scalp TCRbeta sequences against CD4 and CD8 repertoires sorted from blood. TCRdb stores this immuneACCESS table with in-frame sequences only. Part of the clones is absent; in the studies checked, under half of the shortfall reflects unresolved V genes, and no reason is known for the rest. The D gene and trimming were derived from the DNA, and the V and J assignments and clone size from that table. A total of just over 150,000 clones appear in this sample, around three fifths of them only once. Approximately 0.91% of the sample belongs to the ten largest clones.

This specimen's time point label, per the study, means: about 4 weeks on oral tofacitinib. What this sample's treatment or condition label stands for: oral pan-JAK inhibitor, 5-10 mg twice daily. From alopecia areata patients, peripheral blood was collected along with lesional scalp punch biopsies. PBMCs were isolated by density centrifugation and stained for CD3, CD4 and CD8, after which CD4+ and CD8+ T cells were sorted on a FACSAria. Via the germline V gene, CDR1 is SQVTM and CDR2 ANQGSEA. V lost 6 bases and J lost 5 bases, and the count of bases not matched to a germline gene is 7. The CDR3 runs 14 amino acids, cysteine and phenylalanine included. The entry retains the CDR3 DNA only, 42 bases that are in frame from base 1.

This chain is built from TRBV29-1 and TRBJ2-3; TRBD2 lines up with 11 middle nucleotides. The sample in question was CD4+ T cells sorted from blood, obtained at week 4, from a patient treated with tofacitinib. The TCR originated in a human donor with alopecia areata. The CDR3 protein: CSVTTSGVGDTQYF. The DNA sequence is TGCAGCGTGACGACTAGCGGGGTGGGAGATACGCAGTATTTT.